This T cell receptor beta chain originates from a study of human T cells and chemical hapten exposure. General observations from the study: Alopecia was present in the donors, so their immune response may differ from healthy people's.

In TCRdb, the RACE reads were re-called with MiXCR into one record per CDR3 protein. This sample has about 160,000 distinct CDR3 sequences, with roughly 25% found just once. The time point was: patch test 3, about 24 weeks after DPC sensitization. Treatment specified: therapeutic diphenylcyclopropenone sensitization with weekly scalp DPC. Concerning this clonotype itself: What it binds is not known.

Trimming cost V 5 bases and J 4 bases, with 12 bases left between them. CDR1 and CDR2 from the germline V gene are MGHDK and SYGVNS. This CDR3 spans 13 amino acids. The input for sequencing was whole blood, taken in connection with sensitization to the hapten diphenylcyclopropenone (DPC). The V and J genes are TRBV25-1 and TRBJ2-7; TRBD2 is a possible D gene (6 bases). This clonotype was obtained from a woman younger than 30 with alopecia areata. Some clones in this sample may be carry-over from other donors' samples. The CDR3 reads CASSWGLQYEQYF. The CDR3 DNA reads as TGTGCCAGCAGTTGGGGACTCCAATACGAGCAGTACTTC.